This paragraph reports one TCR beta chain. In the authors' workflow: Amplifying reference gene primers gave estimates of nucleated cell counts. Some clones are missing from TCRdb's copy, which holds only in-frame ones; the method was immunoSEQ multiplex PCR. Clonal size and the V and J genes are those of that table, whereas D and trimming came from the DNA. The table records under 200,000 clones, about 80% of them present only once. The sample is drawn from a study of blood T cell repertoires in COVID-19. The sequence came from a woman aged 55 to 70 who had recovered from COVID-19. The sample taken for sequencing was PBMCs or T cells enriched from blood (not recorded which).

The chain's CDR3 is CASSWRTGREKLFF. For the CDR3, the DNA is TGTGCCAGCAGCTGGCGGACAGGGCGGGAAAAACTGTTTTTT. The rearrangement uses TRBV5-6 and TRBJ1-4, with TRBD1 identical over 8 bases. Germline assignment: CDR1 SGHDT and CDR2 YYEEEE. The ends lost 3 bases at V and 8 bases at J; junction bases unmatched: 6. The CDR3 consists of 14 residues.